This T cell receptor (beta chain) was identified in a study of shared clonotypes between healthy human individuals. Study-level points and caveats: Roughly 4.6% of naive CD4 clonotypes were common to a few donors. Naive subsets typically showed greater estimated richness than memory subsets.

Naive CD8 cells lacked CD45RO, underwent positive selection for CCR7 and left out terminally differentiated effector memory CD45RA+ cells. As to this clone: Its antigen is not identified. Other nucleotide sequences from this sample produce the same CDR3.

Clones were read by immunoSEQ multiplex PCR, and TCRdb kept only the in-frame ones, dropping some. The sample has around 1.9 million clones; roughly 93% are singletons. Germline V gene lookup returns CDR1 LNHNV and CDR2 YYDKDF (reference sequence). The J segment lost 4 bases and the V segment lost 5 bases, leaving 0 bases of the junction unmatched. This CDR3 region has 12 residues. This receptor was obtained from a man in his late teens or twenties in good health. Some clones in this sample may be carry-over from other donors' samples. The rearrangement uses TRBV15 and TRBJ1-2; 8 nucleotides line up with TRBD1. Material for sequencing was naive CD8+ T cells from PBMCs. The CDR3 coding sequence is TGTGCCACCAGCGACAGGGGCTATGGCTACACCTTC. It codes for CATSDRGYGYTF.